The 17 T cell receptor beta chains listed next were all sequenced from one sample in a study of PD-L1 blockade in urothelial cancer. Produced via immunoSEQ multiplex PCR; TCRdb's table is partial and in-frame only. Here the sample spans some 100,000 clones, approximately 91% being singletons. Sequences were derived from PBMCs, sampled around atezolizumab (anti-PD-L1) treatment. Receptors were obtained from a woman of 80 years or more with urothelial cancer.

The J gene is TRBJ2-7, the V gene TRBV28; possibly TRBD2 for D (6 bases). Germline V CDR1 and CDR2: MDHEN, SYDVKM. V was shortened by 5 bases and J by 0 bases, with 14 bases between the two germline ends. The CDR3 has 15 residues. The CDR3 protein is CASSPTGTHSYEQYF. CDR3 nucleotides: TGTGCCAGCAGTCCCACCGGGACTCACTCCTACGAGCAGTACTTC.

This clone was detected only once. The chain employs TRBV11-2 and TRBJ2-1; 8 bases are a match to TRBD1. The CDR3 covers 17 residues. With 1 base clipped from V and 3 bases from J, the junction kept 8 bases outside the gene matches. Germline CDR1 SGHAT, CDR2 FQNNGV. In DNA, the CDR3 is TGTGCCAGCAGCTTAGTGGCCGGGACAGGCAGCTACAATGAGCAGTTCTTC. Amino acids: CASSLVAGTGSYNEQFF.

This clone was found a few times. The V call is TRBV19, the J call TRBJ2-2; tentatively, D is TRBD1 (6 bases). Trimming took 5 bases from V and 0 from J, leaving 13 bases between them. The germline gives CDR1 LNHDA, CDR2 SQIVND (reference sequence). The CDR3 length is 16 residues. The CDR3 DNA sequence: TGTGCCAGTAGTCCACGACAGGCCCCGAACACCGGGGAGCTGTTTTTT. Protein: CASSPRQAPNTGELFF. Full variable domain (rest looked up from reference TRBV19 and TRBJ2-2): DGGITQSPKYLFRKEGQNVTLSCEQNLNHDAMYWYRQDPGQGLRLIYYSQIVNDFQKGDIAEGYSVSREKKESFPLTVTSAQKNPTAFYLCASSPRQAPNTGELFFGEGSRLTVL.

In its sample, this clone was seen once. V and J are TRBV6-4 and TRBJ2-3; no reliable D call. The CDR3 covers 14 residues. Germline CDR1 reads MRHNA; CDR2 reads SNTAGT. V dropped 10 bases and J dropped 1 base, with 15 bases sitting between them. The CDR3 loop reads CATGALRGTDTQYF. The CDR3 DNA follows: TGTGCCACCGGAGCTCTACGTGGCACAGATACGCAGTATTTT.

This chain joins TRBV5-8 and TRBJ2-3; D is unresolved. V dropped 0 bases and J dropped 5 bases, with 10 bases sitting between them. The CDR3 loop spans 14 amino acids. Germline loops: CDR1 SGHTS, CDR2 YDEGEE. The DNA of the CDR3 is TGTGCCAGCAGCTTGGGCGTGATCAAAGATACGCAGTATTTT. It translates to CASSLGVIKDTQYF. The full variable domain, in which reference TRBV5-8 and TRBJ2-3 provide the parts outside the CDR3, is EAGVTQSPTHLIKTRGQQATLRCSPISGHTSVYWYQQALGLGLQFLLWYDEGEERNRGNFPPRFSGRQFPNYSSELNVNALELEDSALYLCASSLGVIKDTQYFGPGTRLTVL.

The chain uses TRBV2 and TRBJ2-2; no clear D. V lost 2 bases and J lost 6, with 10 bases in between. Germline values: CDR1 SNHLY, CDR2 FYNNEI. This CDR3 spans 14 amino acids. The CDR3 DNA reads TGTGCCAGCAGTGAACGGGTATTCGCCGGGGAGCTGTTTTTT. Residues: CASSERVFAGELFF.

The CDR3, as DNA: TGTGCCAGCTCCCAAACCGGGACAGGCTCTGGAAACACCATATATTTT. It is translated as CASSQTGTGSGNTIYF. This chain links TRBV18 with TRBJ1-3; 8 positions agree with TRBD1. V lost 6 bases and J lost 0; bases outside the gene matches: 7. This CDR3 comprises 16 residues. Germline values: CDR1 KGHSH, CDR2 LQKENI.

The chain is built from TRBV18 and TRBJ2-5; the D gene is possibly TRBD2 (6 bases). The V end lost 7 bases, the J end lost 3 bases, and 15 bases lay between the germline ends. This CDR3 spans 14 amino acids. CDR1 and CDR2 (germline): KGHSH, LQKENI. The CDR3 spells CASFRRGQEETQYF. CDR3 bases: TGTGCCAGCTTCCGGCGGGGCCAAGAAGAGACCCAGTACTTC.

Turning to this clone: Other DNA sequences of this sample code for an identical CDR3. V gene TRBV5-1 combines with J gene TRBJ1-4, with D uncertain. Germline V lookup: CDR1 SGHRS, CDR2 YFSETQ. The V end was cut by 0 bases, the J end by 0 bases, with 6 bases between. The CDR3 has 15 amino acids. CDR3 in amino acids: CASSLAGATNEKLFF. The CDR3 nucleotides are TGCGCCAGCAGCTTGGCCGGTGCAACTAATGAAAAACTGTTTTTT.

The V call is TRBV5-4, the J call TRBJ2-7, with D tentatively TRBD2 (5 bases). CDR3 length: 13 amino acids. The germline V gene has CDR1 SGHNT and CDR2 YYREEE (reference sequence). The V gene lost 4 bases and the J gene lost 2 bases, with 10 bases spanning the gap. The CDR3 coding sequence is TGTGCCAGCAGCCAGGACTGGACCTACGAGCAGTACTTC. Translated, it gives CASSQDWTYEQYF.

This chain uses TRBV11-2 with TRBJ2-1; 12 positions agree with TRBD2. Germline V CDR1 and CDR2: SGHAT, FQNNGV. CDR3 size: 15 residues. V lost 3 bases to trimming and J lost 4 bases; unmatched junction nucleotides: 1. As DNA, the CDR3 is TGTGCCAGCAGCTTGGGACTAGCGGGTTACAATGAGCAGTTCTTC. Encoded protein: CASSLGLAGYNEQFF.

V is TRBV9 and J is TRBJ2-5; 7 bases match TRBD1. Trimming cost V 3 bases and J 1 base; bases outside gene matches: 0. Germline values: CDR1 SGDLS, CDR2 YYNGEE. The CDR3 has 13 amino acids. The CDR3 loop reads CASSGQGQETQYF. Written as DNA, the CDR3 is TGTGCCAGCAGCGGACAGGGCCAAGAGACCCAGTACTTC. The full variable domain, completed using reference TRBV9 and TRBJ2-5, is DSGVTQTPKHLITATGQRVTLRCSPRSGDLSVYWYQQSLDQGLQFLIQYYNGEERAKGNILERFSAQQFPDLHSELNLSSLELGDSALYFCASSGQGQETQYFGPGTRLLVL.

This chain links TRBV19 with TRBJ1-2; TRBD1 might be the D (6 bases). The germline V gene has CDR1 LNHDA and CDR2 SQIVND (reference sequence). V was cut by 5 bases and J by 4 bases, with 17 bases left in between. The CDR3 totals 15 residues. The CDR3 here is CASSQLDRYFYGYTF. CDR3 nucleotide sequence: TGTGCCAGTAGTCAACTCGACAGGTACTTCTATGGCTACACCTTC.

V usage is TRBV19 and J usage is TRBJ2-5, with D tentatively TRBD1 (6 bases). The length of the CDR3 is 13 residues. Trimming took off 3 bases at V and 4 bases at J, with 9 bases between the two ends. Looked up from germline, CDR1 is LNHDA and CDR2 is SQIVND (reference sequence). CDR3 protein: CASSMGTRETQYF. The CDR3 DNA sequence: TGTGCCAGTAGTATGGGGACACGAGAGACCCAGTACTTC.

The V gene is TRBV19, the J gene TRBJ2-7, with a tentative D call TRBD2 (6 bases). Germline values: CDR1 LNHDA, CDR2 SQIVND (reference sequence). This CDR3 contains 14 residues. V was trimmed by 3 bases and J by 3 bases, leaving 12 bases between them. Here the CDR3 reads CASSITPGSYEQYF. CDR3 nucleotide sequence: TGTGCCAGTAGTATTACCCCCGGGAGCTACGAGCAGTACTTC.

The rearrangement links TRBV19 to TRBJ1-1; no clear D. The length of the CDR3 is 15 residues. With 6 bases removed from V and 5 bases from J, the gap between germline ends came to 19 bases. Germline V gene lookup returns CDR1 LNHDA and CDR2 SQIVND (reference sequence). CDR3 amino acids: CASSPQAGLRTEAFF. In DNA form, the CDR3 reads TGTGCCAGTAGCCCCCAAGCGGGTCTTAGGACTGAAGCTTTCTTT.

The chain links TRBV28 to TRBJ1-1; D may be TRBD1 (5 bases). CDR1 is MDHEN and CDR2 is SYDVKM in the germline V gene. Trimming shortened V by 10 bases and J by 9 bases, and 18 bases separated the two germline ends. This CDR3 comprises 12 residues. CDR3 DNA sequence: TGTGCCACACAAGGGCGGGGGGTGCAAGCTTTCTTT. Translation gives CATQGRGVQAFF. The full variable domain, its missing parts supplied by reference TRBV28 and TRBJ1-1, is DVKVTQSSRYLVKRTGEKVFLECVQDMDHENMFWYRQDPGLGLRLIYFSYDVKMKEKGDIPEGYSVSREKKERFSLILESASTNQTSMYLCATQGRGVQAFFGQGTRLTVV.